These T cell receptor beta chains were read from a single sample in a study of regulatory T cells in long-lasting Graves disease. MiXCR, run by TCRdb on the multiplex PCR reads, gives a single entry per CDR3 protein. The sample has 350,000 to 500,000 distinct CDR3 sequences, about 15% seen once. These data are also associated with another study on T cells in Graves' hyperthyroidism and ophthalmopathy.

The sample consisted of peripheral blood mononuclear cells (PBMCs), taken at new diagnosis, from a patient treated with antithyroid drugs. These receptors originate from a woman aged 25 to 39 with Graves disease. The CDR3 runs from the conserved cysteine through the conserved F or W. Fields, in order: D gene, J gene, clone size, V gene, CDR3 protein, CDR3 DNA. The D gene is left open where the match is weak. Expanded clones are given a class, and other clones once, few, many or no size at all.

- | TRBJ2-7 | many | TRBV7-2 | CASSLVVSPYEQYF | TGTGCCAGCAGCTTAGTCGTTTCACCTTACGAGCAGTACTTC
- | TRBJ2-3 | few | TRBV25-1 | CASSESHGTDTQYF | TGTGCCAGCAGTGAATCCCACGGGACAGATACGCAGTATTTT
- | TRBJ1-2 | - | TRBV6-1 | CASSLDSSGYTF | TGTGCCAGCAGTCTGGACAGTAGCGGCTACACCTTC
TRBD1 | TRBJ1-2 | few | TRBV19 | CATGTGSGYTF | TGTGCCACGGGGACAGGGTCAGGCTACACCTTC
- | TRBJ1-3 | few | TRBV7-2 | CASSLEANSGNTIYF | TGTGCCAGCAGCTTAGAGGCCAACTCTGGAAACACCATATATTTT
TRBD2 | TRBJ2-3 | - | TRBV20-1 | CSARDYRTSGKDTQYF | TGCAGTGCTAGAGATTATAGGACTAGCGGGAAAGATACGCAGTATTTT
TRBD1 | TRBJ1-4 | many | TRBV5-1 | CASSLASPGQGGEKLFF | TGCGCCAGCAGCTTGGCATCCCCCGGACAGGGAGGTGAAAAACTGTTTTTT
- | TRBJ2-4 | many | TRBV28 | CASSGSPPLGLAKNIQYF | TGTGCCAGCAGCGGGAGCCCACCGTTAGGGCTAGCCAAAAACATTCAGTACTTC
- | TRBJ1-2 | - | TRBV6-1 | CASIMEAVSYGYTF | TGTGCCAGCATCATGGAGGCGGTATCCTATGGCTACACCTTC
- | TRBJ2-3 | many | TRBV3-1 | CASSHAAADTDTQYF | TGTGCCAGCAGCCATGCGGCGGCGGACACAGATACGCAGTATTTT
TRBD1 | TRBJ1-1 | - | TRBV2 | CASRQGVDTGAFF | TGTGCCAGCCGACAGGGGGTGGACACTGGAGCTTTCTTT
- | TRBJ2-6 | - | TRBV2 | CASSPDREEVLTF | TGTGCCAGCAGCCCCGACAGGGAGGAAGTCCTGACTTTC
- | TRBJ2-1 | - | TRBV4-1 | CASSQGFARSSYNEQFF | TGCGCCAGCAGCCAAGGCTTCGCGCGTTCATCCTACAATGAGCAGTTCTTC
- | TRBJ1-5 | - | TRBV6-1 | CVSRDISNQPQHF | TGTGTCAGCCGGGACATTAGCAATCAGCCCCAGCATTTT
TRBD2 | TRBJ2-1 | many | TRBV20-1 | CSASRTSGNNEQFF | TGCAGTGCTAGTAGGACTAGCGGGAACAATGAGCAGTTCTTC
- | TRBJ2-1 | many | TRBV3-1 | CASSQKQLNEQFF | TGTGCCAGCAGCCAAAAGCAGCTCAATGAGCAGTTCTTC
TRBD1 | TRBJ1-5 | many | TRBV6-1 | CASTSGGLGNQPQHF | TGTGCCAGCACCTCAGGGGGATTGGGTAATCAGCCCCAGCATTTT